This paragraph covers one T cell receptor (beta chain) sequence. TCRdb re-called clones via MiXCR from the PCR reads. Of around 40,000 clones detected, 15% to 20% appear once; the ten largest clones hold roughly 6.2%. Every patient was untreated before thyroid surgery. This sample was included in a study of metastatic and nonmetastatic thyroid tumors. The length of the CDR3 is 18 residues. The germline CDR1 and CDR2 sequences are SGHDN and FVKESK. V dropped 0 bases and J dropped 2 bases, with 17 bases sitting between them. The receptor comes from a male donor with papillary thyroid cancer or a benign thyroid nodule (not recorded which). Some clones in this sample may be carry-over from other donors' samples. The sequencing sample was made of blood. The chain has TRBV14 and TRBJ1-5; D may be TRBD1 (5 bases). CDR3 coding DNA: TGTGCCAGCAGCCAAGAGACCATGACAGCCGTCGGCAATCAGCCCCAGCATTTT. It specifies CASSQETMTAVGNQPQHF.